This T cell receptor beta chain was sequenced in a study of shared clonotypes between healthy human individuals. As for the study in general: Donors consisted of two women and a few men between 18 and 49.

Whole-study findings and limits: Clonotypes which were not shared had lower generation probabilities than clonotypes that all four donors shared.

Those who donated, Caucasian adults without exception, all lived in Nashville, Tennessee. The assay ran at deep level. Here immunoSEQ multiplex PCR was the method, and the copy in TCRdb shows in-frame clones only, minus some. The sample records about 1.5 million clones, around 97% being singletons. Remarks on this clone: No antigen is known for it.

In germline, CDR1 is MNHNS, CDR2 SASEGT. After removal of 4 bases from V and 3 bases from J, the junction contained 12 bases not matched to a gene. This CDR3 has 17 residues. The source material was naive CD4+ T cells sorted from blood. Specified subset: CD45RA+ positively selected. This TCR came from a man aged 30 to 45 in good health. This chain joins TRBV6-1 and TRBJ2-7; TRBD1 matches 10 bases. CDR3 amino acids: CASSALAGTGAFYEQYF. The DNA of the CDR3 is TGTGCCAGCAGTGCCCTCGCAGGGACAGGGGCCTTCTACGAGCAGTACTTC.